What follows are 26 T cell receptor beta chains derived from one specimen sequenced in a study of blood T cell repertoires in COVID-19. The table came from immunoSEQ multiplex PCR; TCRdb's copy has only in-frame clones and leaves some out. This table holds under 150,000 clones, 80% to 85% found once. Material: peripheral blood. The receptors stem from a human donor in a cohort sampled during active COVID-19.

This clone was seen once. The chain carries TRBV11-2 and TRBJ2-7; 8 bases line up with TRBD1. The CDR3 is made up of 14 amino acids. V was clipped by 5 bases and J by 3 bases; unmatched bases: 6. Germline V gene sequence: CDR1 SGHAT, CDR2 FQNNGV. The CDR3 DNA reads TGTGCCAGCAGCATAACAGGGGGAGACTACGAGCAGTACTTC. Protein product: CASSITGGDYEQYF.

The chain couples TRBV18 to TRBJ1-4; 7 nucleotides line up with TRBD1. CDR1 and CDR2 (germline): KGHSH, LQKENI. The length of the CDR3 is 12 residues. With 5 bases clipped from V and 7 bases from J, the junction kept 1 base outside the gene matches. The CDR3 reads CASSEGAEKLFF. The CDR3 nucleotides read TGTGCCAGCTCAGAGGGGGCTGAAAAACTGTTTTTT.

The rearrangement joins TRBV19 to TRBJ1-6; possible D gene TRBD1, 6 bases. The germline gives CDR1 LNHDA, CDR2 SQIVND (reference sequence). CDR3 size: 15 residues. Trimming cost V 6 bases and J 6 bases, with 15 bases left between them. CDR3 loop: CASSKPGASNSPLHF. The CDR3 nucleotides are TGTGCCAGTAGCAAGCCAGGGGCGAGTAATTCACCCCTCCACTTT. Complete variable domain (other parts from reference TRBV19 and TRBJ1-6): DGGITQSPKYLFRKEGQNVTLSCEQNLNHDAMYWYRQDPGQGLRLIYYSQIVNDFQKGDIAEGYSVSREKKESFPLTVTSAQKNPTAFYLCASSKPGASNSPLHFGNGTRLTVT.

In this sample, this clone turned up once. V and J are TRBV4-3 and TRBJ2-3; 9 bases line up with TRBD1. CDR1 is LGHNA, CDR2 YSLEER, per germline. CDR3 length: 16 residues. V shed 3 bases, J shed 2 bases, and the junction held 6 bases outside the gene matches. In DNA form, the CDR3 reads TGCGCCAGCAGCCAGGGGGACAGGGTCCCCACAGATACGCAGTATTTT. Its translation: CASSQGDRVPTDTQYF.

The chain employs TRBV29-1 and TRBJ2-3, with D tentatively TRBD2 (6 bases). Germline CDR1 is SQVTM and CDR2 is ANQGSEA. This CDR3 contains 17 residues. V was trimmed by 2 bases and J by 3 bases, leaving 21 bases between them. CDR3 loop: CSVENPRGAEGTDTQYF. CDR3 sequence (DNA): TGCAGCGTTGAAAACCCTCGGGGCGCGGAGGGGACAGATACGCAGTATTTT.

This clone was seen once. The CDR3 spells CSVIPGSQNGYTF. The CDR3 DNA reads TGCAGCGTGATTCCCGGGAGCCAAAATGGCTACACCTTC. This chain uses TRBV29-1 with TRBJ1-2, with D hard to call. CDR1 is SQVTM, CDR2 ANQGSEA, per germline. The V end was cut by 6 bases, the J end by 6 bases, with 17 bases between. The CDR3 is 13 residues long.

This chain joins TRBV19 and TRBJ1-3; perhaps TRBD1 as D (6 bases). The CDR3 is made up of 14 amino acids. Trimming pared 7 bases from V and 4 bases from J, leaving 14 bases between. Per germline, CDR1 LNHDA and CDR2 SQIVND (reference sequence). The CDR3 region has the DNA TGTGCCAGTACAGTGGGCGGACAGGGAAACACCATATATTTT. This encodes CASTVGGQGNTIYF. Based on the CDR3 plus reference TRBV19 and TRBJ1-3, the full variable domain is DGGITQSPKYLFRKEGQNVTLSCEQNLNHDAMYWYRQDPGQGLRLIYYSQIVNDFQKGDIAEGYSVSREKKESFPLTVTSAQKNPTAFYLCASTVGGQGNTIYFGEGSWLTVV.

This clone was observed a few times. The chain carries TRBV28 and TRBJ2-5, with a weak D call TRBD2 (6 bases). CDR3 length: 14 amino acids. Germline V gene data show CDR1 as MDHEN and CDR2 as SYDVKM. V was shortened by 6 bases and J by 6 bases, with 17 bases between the two germline ends. The CDR3 DNA reads as TGTGCCAGCAGACCGGAGAGGAGGGTAAAGACCCAGTACTTC. This translates into CASRPERRVKTQYF.

The chain employs TRBV4-1 and TRBJ1-6; D gene ambiguous. There are 17 residues in the CDR3. Germline V CDR1 and CDR2: MGHRA, YSYEKL. Trimming removed 0 bases at V and 0 bases at J, with 9 bases between. Here the CDR3 reads CASSQESGSSYNSPLHF. The DNA for the CDR3 is TGCGCCAGCAGCCAAGAAAGCGGAAGCTCCTATAATTCACCCCTCCACTTT.

This clone was counted between two and nine times. The chain has TRBV3-1 (or the pseudogene TRBV3-2) and TRBJ2-5, with a possible D match to TRBD2 (6 bases). CDR3 length: 14 residues. V was pared by 4 bases and J by 1 base, with 10 bases between. Germline V lookup: CDR1 LGHDT, CDR2 YNNKEL (reference sequence). The CDR3 here is CASSPTGGQETQYF. Written as DNA, the CDR3 is TGTGCCAGCAGCCCGACCGGGGGCCAAGAGACCCAGTACTTC.

This clone was counted once. V usage is TRBV6-5 and J usage is TRBJ2-7; the D gene is possibly TRBD2 (6 bases). V was trimmed by 7 bases and J by 6 bases, leaving 16 bases between them. Germline V gives CDR1 MNHEY, CDR2 SVGAGI. This CDR3 is 13 amino acids long. The CDR3 DNA follows: TGTGCCAGCACCGGGGACTGGAAGACCGAGCAGTACTTC. Its translation is CASTGDWKTEQYF.

The V gene is TRBV5-4, the J gene TRBJ2-7; tentatively, D is TRBD2 (6 bases). This CDR3 region has 16 residues. V was cut by 0 bases and J by 6 bases, with 19 bases left in between. Germline-derived CDR1 and CDR2 are SGHNT and YYREEE (reference sequence). DNA of the CDR3: TGTGCCAGCAGCTTGGACCAACCGGGAGCCGGCACCGAGCAGTACTTC. Translated, it gives CASSLDQPGAGTEQYF. Filled out from reference TRBV5-4 and TRBJ2-7, the complete variable domain reads ETGVTQSPTHLIKTRGQQVTLRCSSQSGHNTVSWYQQALGQGPQFIFQYYREEENGRGNFPPRFSGLQFPNYSSELNVNALELDDSALYLCASSLDQPGAGTEQYFGPGTRLTVT.

This sequence joins TRBV7-9 and TRBJ2-3; the match to TRBD2 covers 7 bases. Germline V gene lookup returns CDR1 SEHNR and CDR2 FQNEAQ (reference sequence). J lost 1 base, V lost 8 bases, and 6 bases had no gene match. The CDR3 loop spans 14 amino acids. As DNA, the CDR3 is TGTGCCAGCGACCCTAGCGGAGGCACAGATACGCAGTATTTT. Its translation: CASDPSGGTDTQYF.

V is TRBV5-1 and J is TRBJ1-4, with D perhaps matching TRBD1 (6 bases). The germline gives CDR1 SGHRS, CDR2 YFSETQ. V shed 4 bases and J shed 6 bases, with 10 bases lying between them. The CDR3 consists of 13 residues. The CDR3 loop reads CASSTGPDEKLFF. As DNA, the CDR3 is TGCGCCAGCAGCACAGGGCCCGATGAAAAACTGTTTTTT.

The chain links TRBV10-3 to TRBJ1-1; the D is unclear. Looked up from germline, CDR1 is ENHRY and CDR2 is SYGVKD. The CDR3 sequence is 14 residues long. Trimming cost V 0 bases and J 10 bases, with 15 bases left between them. Written as DNA, the CDR3 is TGTGCCATCAGTGAGTCTGGTGTGAGGCGCGGAGCTTTCTTT. Translating gives CAISESGVRRGAFF.

The chain uses TRBV4-3 and TRBJ1-6; the D gene is possibly TRBD1 (5 bases). The germline gives CDR1 LGHNA, CDR2 YSLEER. The CDR3 is 16 amino acids. V dropped 0 bases and J dropped 4 bases, with 10 bases sitting between them. The CDR3 protein is CASSQDSRVYNSPLHF. CDR3 nucleotides: TGCGCCAGCAGCCAAGATTCCAGGGTGTATAATTCACCCCTCCACTTT.

V gene TRBV12-3 or TRBV12-4 combines with J gene TRBJ2-7, with a tentative D call TRBD1 (5 bases). The CDR3 extends over 13 amino acids. V dropped 6 bases and J dropped 4 bases, with 13 bases sitting between them. CDR3 nucleotides: TGTGCCAGCAGCGACAGAAACCCGTACGAGCAGTACTTC. Residues: CASSDRNPYEQYF.

The chain has TRBV4-1 and TRBJ2-7; D gene uncertain. Germline-derived CDR1 and CDR2 are MGHRA and YSYEKL. The V gene lost 2 bases and the J gene lost 2 bases, with 7 bases spanning the gap. The CDR3 length is 13 residues. The CDR3 reads CASSQRETYEQYF. In DNA form, the CDR3 reads TGCGCCAGCAGCCAACGAGAGACCTACGAGCAGTACTTC.

The chain couples TRBV4-3 to TRBJ2-7, with TRBD2 as a possible D gene (5 bases). CDR1 LGHNA and CDR2 YSLEER come from the germline V gene. V was pared by 0 bases and J by 4 bases, with 7 bases between. The CDR3 spans 13 residues. The CDR3 DNA sequence: TGCGCCAGCAGCCAAGAAGGCGGGTACGAGCAGTACTTC. Translation gives CASSQEGGYEQYF.

The chain has TRBV19 and TRBJ1-5; no firm D call. This CDR3 is 16 amino acids long. V lost 5 bases to trimming and J lost 0 bases, with 14 bases between them. Germline CDR1 LNHDA, CDR2 SQIVND (reference sequence). The CDR3 DNA reads as TGTGCCAGTAGTCCCTCGGCCACAGCTAGCAATCAGCCCCAGCATTTT. Translation: CASSPSATASNQPQHF.

A note on this clone: A read error may explain this, as a much larger clone is one base away. The chain employs TRBV28 and TRBJ2-7, with TRBD1 matching 11 bases. The CDR3 spans 15 residues. Germline V CDR1 and CDR2: MDHEN, SYDVKM. Germline trimming cut 6 bases from V and 0 bases from J; bases unmatched to any gene: 4. DNA for the CDR3: TGTGCCAGCAGCCGGACAGGGGGCCTCTCCTACGAGCAGTACTTC. This encodes CASSRTGGLSYEQYF. The full variable domain, its missing parts supplied by reference TRBV28 and TRBJ2-7, is DVKVTQSSRYLVKRTGEKVFLECVQDMDHENMFWYRQDPGLGLRLIYFSYDVKMKEKGDIPEGYSVSREKKERFSLILESASTNQTSMYLCASSRTGGLSYEQYFGPGTRLTVT.

This chain links TRBV5-1 with TRBJ2-7; TRBD1 aligns across 8 bases. Germline V gene sequence: CDR1 SGHRS, CDR2 YFSETQ. The J segment lost 0 bases and the V segment lost 4 bases, leaving 9 bases of the junction unmatched. The CDR3 sequence is 16 residues long. The chain's CDR3 is CASSPAGGQGSYEQYF. The CDR3 DNA sequence: TGCGCCAGCAGCCCGGCCGGCGGACAGGGCTCCTACGAGCAGTACTTC. Full variable domain (missing parts from reference TRBV5-1 and TRBJ2-7): KAGVTQTPRYLIKTRGQQVTLSCSPISGHRSVSWYQQTPGQGLQFLFEYFSETQRNKGNFPGRFSGRQFSNSRSEMNVSTLELGDSALYLCASSPAGGQGSYEQYFGPGTRLTVT.

The genes are TRBV10-3 and TRBJ1-2; the D gene is possibly TRBD1 (6 bases). The length of the CDR3 is 15 residues. V was clipped by 0 bases and J by 4 bases, with 12 bases between them. Germline values: CDR1 ENHRY, CDR2 SYGVKD. The CDR3 spells CAISESWGHTYGYTF. DNA for the CDR3: TGTGCCATCAGTGAGTCTTGGGGACACACCTATGGCTACACCTTC.

This clone was seen once. The chain recombines TRBV5-5 with TRBJ1-5, with 8 nucleotides matching TRBD1. The CDR3 covers 15 residues. The V and J ends lost 2 bases and 4 bases, in that order; junction bases with no gene match: 5. Per germline, CDR1 SGHKS and CDR2 YYEKEE (reference sequence). CDR3 DNA sequence: TGTGCCAGCAGCTTTGACGGGACAGGAAATCAGCCCCAGCATTTT. Translating gives CASSFDGTGNQPQHF.

This clone is a singleton in its sample. This sequence joins TRBV6-5 and TRBJ1-1; 8 nucleotides agree with TRBD1. The CDR3 extends over 14 amino acids. V was clipped by 5 bases and J by 0 bases; unmatched bases: 2. CDR1 and CDR2 (germline): MNHEY, SVGAGI. The CDR3 DNA follows: TGTGCCAGCAGTCGGACAGGGATGAACACTGAAGCTTTCTTT. Translating it yields CASSRTGMNTEAFF.

This chain connects TRBV7-2 to TRBJ1-1; 7 nucleotides line up with TRBD1. The germline V gene encodes CDR1 SGHTA and CDR2 FQGNSA. J lost 4 bases, V lost 2 bases, and 1 base had no gene match. The length of the CDR3 is 13 residues. The CDR3 loop reads CASSLNRGTEAFF. The CDR3 region has the DNA TGTGCCAGCAGCTTAAACAGGGGCACTGAAGCTTTCTTT. Using reference TRBV7-2 and TRBJ1-1 for the parts outside the CDR3, the full variable domain is GAGVSQSPSNKVTEKGKDVELRCDPISGHTALYWYRQSLGQGLEFLIYFQGNSAPDKSGLPSDRFSAERTGGSVSTLTIQRTQQEDSAVYLCASSLNRGTEAFFGQGTRLTVV.